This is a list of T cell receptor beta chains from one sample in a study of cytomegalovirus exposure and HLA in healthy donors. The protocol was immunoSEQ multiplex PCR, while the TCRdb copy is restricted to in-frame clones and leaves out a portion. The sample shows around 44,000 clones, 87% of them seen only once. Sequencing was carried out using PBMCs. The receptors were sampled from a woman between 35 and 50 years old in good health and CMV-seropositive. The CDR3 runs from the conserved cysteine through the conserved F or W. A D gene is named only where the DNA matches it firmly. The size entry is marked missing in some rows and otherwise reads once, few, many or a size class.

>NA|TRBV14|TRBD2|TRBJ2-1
CASGTSGIREQFF
TGTGCCAGCGGGACTAGCGGGATTCGTGAGCAGTTCTTC
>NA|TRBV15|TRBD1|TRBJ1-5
CATSSRTGQLSYF
TGTGCCACCAGCAGTAGGACAGGGCAACTAAGTTATTTT
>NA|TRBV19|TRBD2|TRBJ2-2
CASTKRGSGTNTGELFF
TGTGCCAGTACCAAACGGGGTAGCGGGACGAACACCGGGGAGCTGTTTTTT
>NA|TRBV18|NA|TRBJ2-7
CASSTGTTSYEQYF
TGTGCCAGCTCAACCGGGACAACCTCCTACGAGCAGTACTTC
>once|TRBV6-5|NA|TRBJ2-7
CASSEWEKQYF
TGTGCCAGCAGTGAATGGGAGAAGCAGTACTTC
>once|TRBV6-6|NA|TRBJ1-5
CASSRTQGNVQPQHF
TGTGCCAGCAGTCGAACACAGGGAAATGTTCAGCCCCAGCATTTT
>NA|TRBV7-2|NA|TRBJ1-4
CASSLGGGDEKLFF
TGTGCCAGCAGCTTAGGGGGGGGTGATGAAAAACTGTTTTTT
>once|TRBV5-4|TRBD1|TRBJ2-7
CASSRGQGSYEQYF
TGTGCCAGCAGTCGCGGACAGGGGAGCTACGAGCAGTACTTC
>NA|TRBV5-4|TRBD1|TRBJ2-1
CASSSPGQINEQFF
TGTGCCAGCAGTTCGCCGGGACAGATTAATGAGCAGTTCTTC
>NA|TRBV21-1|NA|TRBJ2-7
CASSKAASRQGANYEQYF
TGTGCCAGCAGCAAAGCGGCCTCCAGGCAGGGGGCAAACTACGAGCAGTACTTC
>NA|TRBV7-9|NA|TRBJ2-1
CSSSTRDTIYNEQFF
TGTTCCAGCAGCACTCGGGACACCATTTACAATGAGCAGTTCTTC
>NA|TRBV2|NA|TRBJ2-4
CASSERLVKNIQYF
TGTGCCAGCAGTGAGCGGTTAGTCAAAAACATTCAGTACTTC
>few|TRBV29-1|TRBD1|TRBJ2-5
CSVDVGQGEETQYF
TGCAGCGTGGATGTGGGACAGGGGGAAGAGACCCAGTACTTC
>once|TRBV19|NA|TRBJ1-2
CASNEDSSRYGYTF
TGTGCCAGTAATGAGGACAGCTCGCGCTATGGCTACACCTTC
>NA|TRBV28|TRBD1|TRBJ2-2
CALGTVNTGELFF
TGTGCCCTTGGGACAGTGAACACCGGGGAGCTGTTTTTT
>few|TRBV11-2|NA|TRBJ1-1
CASSPPLDMNTEAFF
TGTGCCAGCAGCCCGCCACTAGACATGAACACTGAAGCTTTCTTT
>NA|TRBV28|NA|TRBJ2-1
CASRDTGSGYNEQFF
TGTGCCAGCAGGGATACAGGGTCGGGGTACAATGAGCAGTTCTTC
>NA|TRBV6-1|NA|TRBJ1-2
CASSDDPGGNYGYTF
TGTGCCAGCAGTGATGATCCGGGGGGTAACTATGGCTACACCTTC
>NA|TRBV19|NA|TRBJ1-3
CASSSAATGNTIYF
TGTGCCAGTAGTAGTGCCGCGACTGGAAACACCATATATTTT
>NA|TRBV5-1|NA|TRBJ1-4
CASSPDSNEKLFF
TGCGCCAGCAGCCCTGACAGTAATGAAAAACTGTTTTTT
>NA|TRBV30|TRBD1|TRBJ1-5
CAWSVQGAYQPQHF
TGTGCCTGGAGTGTACAGGGGGCGTATCAGCCCCAGCATTTT
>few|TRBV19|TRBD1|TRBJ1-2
CASRIGGGYGYTF
TGTGCCAGCAGGATAGGGGGCGGCTATGGCTACACCTTC
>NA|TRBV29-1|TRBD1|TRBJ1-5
CSVDSDRDYSNQPQHF
TGCAGCGTTGATAGCGACAGGGATTATAGCAATCAGCCCCAGCATTTT
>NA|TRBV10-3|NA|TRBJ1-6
CAISDRVNSPLHF
TGTGCCATCAGTGACAGGGTTAATTCACCCCTCCACTTT
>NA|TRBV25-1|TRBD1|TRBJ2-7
CASSEWGGTGPYEQYF
TGTGCCAGCAGTGAATGGGGGGGGACAGGGCCCTACGAGCAGTACTTC
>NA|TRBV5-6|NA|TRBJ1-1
CASSPGGLNTEAFF
TGTGCCAGCAGCCCTGGGGGGTTGAACACTGAAGCTTTCTTT
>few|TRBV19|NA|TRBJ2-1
CASRLDRSSYNEQFF
TGTGCCAGTAGGTTGGACAGAAGCTCCTACAATGAGCAGTTCTTC